This TCR beta chain was sequenced for a study of T cell responses to AZD1222 COVID-19 vaccine. Profiled with immunoSEQ multiplex PCR; TCRdb holds only in-frame clones, not every one. The profile covers 90,000 to 120,000 clones, with around 92% appearing a single time and under 7% taken by the ten largest. The source is an adult in good health. The sequencing used peripheral blood, collected on day 0 of AZD1222 vaccination.

The CDR3 reads CASSLVVRAGLYGYTF. In DNA form, the CDR3 reads TGTGCCAGCAGCTTAGTAGTCAGGGCAGGGCTCTATGGCTACACCTTC. V is TRBV11-2 and J is TRBJ1-2, with a possible D match to TRBD1 (5 bases). Germline lookup yields CDR1 SGHAT and CDR2 FQNNGV. This CDR3 has 16 amino acids. V lost 1 base to trimming and J lost 4 bases, with 16 bases between them.